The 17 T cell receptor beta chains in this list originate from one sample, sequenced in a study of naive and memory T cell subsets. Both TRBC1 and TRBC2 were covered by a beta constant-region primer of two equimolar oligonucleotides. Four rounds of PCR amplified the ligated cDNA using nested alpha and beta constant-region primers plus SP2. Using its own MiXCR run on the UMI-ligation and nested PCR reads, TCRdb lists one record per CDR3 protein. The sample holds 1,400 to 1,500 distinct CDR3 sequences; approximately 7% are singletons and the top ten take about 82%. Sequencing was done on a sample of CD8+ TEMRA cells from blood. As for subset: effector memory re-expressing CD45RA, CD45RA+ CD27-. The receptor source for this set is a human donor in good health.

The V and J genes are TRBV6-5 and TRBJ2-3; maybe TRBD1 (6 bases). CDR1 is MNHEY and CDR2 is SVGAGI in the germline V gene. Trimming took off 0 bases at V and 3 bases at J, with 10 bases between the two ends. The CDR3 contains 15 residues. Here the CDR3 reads CASSYSEQGTDTQYF. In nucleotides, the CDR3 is TGTGCCAGCAGTTACTCGGAACAGGGTACAGATACGCAGTATTTT.

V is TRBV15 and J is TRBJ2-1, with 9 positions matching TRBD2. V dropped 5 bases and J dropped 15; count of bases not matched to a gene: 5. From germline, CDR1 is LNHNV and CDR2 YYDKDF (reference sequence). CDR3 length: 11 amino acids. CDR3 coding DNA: TGTGCCACCAGCGGGACTAGCTATCTGTTCTTC. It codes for CATSGTSYLFF.

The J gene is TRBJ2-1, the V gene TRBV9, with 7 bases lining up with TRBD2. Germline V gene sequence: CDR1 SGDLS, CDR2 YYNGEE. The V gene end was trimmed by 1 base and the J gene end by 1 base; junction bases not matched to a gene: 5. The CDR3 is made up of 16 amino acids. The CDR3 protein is CASSVYGGSSYNEQFF. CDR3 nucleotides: TGTGCCAGCAGCGTATACGGCGGGAGTTCCTACAATGAGCAGTTCTTC.

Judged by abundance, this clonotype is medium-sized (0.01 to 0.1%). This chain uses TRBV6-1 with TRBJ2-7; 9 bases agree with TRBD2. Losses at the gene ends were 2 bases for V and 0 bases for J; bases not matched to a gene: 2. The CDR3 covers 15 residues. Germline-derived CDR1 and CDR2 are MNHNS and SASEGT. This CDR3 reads CASSELAGSSYEQYF. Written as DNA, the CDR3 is TGTGCCAGCAGTGAACTAGCGGGGAGCTCCTACGAGCAGTACTTC.

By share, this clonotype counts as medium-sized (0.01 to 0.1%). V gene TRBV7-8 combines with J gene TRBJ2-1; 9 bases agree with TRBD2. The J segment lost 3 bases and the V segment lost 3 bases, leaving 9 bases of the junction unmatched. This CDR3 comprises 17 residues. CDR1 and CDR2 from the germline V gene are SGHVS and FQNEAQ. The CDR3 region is CASSFPRETSGYNEQFF. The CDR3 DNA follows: TGTGCCAGCAGCTTCCCCCGAGAGACTAGCGGCTACAATGAGCAGTTCTTC.

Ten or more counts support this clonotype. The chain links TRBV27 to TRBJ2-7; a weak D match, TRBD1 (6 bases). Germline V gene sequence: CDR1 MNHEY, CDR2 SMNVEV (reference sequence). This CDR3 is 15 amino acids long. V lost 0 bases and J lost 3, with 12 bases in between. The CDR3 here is CASSLSRVGGYEQYF. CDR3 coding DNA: TGTGCCAGCAGTTTATCCAGGGTAGGGGGCTACGAGCAGTACTTC.

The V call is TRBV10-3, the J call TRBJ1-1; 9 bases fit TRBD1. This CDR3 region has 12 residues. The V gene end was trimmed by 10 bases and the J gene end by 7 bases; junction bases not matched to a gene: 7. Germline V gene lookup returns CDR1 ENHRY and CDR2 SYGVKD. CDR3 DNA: TGTGCCACAGAAGGACAGGGGAATGAAGCTTTCTTT. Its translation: CATEGQGNEAFF.

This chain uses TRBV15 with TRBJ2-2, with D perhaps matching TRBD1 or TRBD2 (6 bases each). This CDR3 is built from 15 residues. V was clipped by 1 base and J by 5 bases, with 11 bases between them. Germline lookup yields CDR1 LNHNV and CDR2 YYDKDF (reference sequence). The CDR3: CATSRGGAETGELFF. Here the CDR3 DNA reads TGTGCCACCAGCAGAGGGGGGGCGGAGACCGGGGAGCTGTTTTTT.

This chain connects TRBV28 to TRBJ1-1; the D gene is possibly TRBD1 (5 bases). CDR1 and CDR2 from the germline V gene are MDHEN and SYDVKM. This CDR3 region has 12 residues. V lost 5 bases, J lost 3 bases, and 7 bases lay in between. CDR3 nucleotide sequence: TGTGCCAGCAGTCCCAGGGACACTGAAGCTTTCTTT. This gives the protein CASSPRDTEAFF.

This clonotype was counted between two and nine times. The CDR3 DNA sequence: TGTGCCAGCTGTTTCGTAGCGGGAGGCACCGGGGAGCTGTTTTTT. This codes for CASCFVAGGTGELFF. V gene TRBV11-2 combines with J gene TRBJ2-2; 10 bases fit TRBD2. The J segment lost 4 bases and the V segment lost 8 bases, leaving 7 bases of the junction unmatched. The germline CDR1 and CDR2 sequences are SGHAT and FQNNGV. The length of the CDR3 is 15 residues.

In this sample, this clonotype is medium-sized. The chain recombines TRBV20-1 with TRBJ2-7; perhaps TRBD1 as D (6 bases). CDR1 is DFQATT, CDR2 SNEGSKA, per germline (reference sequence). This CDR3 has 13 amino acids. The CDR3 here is CRAAKDSSYEQYF. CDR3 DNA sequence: TGCAGGGCTGCGAAGGACAGCTCCTACGAGCAGTACTTC.

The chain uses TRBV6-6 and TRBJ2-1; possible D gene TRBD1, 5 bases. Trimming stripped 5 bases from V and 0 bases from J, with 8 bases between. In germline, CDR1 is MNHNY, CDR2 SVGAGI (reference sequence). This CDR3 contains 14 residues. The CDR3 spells CASSPQGSYNEQFF. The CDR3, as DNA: TGTGCCAGCAGTCCCCAGGGCTCCTACAATGAGCAGTTCTTC.

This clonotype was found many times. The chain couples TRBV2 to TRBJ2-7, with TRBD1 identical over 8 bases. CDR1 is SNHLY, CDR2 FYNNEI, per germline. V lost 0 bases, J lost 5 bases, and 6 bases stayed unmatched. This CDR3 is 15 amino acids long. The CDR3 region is CASSEAAGTGHEQYF. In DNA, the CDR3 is TGTGCCAGCAGTGAAGCGGCCGGGACAGGCCACGAGCAGTACTTC.

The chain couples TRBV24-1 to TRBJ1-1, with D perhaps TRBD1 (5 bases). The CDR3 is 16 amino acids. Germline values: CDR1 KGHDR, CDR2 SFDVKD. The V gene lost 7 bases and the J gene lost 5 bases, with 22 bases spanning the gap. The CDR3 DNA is TGTGCCACCAGGAATGACAAAAACCCCACAGGAACTGAAGCTTTCTTT. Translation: CATRNDKNPTGTEAFF.

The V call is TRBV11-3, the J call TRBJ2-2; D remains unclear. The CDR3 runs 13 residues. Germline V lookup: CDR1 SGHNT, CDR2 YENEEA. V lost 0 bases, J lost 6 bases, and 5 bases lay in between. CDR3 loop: CASSLDFAGELFF. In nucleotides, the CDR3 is TGTGCCAGCAGCTTAGATTTCGCCGGGGAGCTGTTTTTT.

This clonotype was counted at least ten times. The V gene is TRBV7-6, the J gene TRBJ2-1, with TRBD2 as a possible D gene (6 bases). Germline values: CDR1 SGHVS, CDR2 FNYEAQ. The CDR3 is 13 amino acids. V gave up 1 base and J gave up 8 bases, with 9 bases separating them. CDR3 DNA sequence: TGTGCCAGCAGCTTAGGGACTATCGATGAGCAGTTCTTC. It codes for CASSLGTIDEQFF.

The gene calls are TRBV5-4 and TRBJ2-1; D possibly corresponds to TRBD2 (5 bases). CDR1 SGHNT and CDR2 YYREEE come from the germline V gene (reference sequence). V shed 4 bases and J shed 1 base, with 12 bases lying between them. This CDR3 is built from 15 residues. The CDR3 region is CASSPDYLSYNEQFF. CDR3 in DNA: TGTGCCAGCAGCCCAGACTACCTGTCCTACAATGAGCAGTTCTTC.